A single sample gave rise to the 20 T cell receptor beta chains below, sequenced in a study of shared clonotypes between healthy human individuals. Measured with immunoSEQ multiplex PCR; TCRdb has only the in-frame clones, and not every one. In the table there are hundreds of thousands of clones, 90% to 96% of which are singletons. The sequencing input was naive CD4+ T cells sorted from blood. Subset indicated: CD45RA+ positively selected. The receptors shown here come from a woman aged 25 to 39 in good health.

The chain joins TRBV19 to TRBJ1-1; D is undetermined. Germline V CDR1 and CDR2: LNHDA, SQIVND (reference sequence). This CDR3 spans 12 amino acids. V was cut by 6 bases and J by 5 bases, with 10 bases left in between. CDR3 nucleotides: TGTGCCAGTAGGAGAGAAGGTACTGAAGCTTTCTTT. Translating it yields CASRREGTEAFF.

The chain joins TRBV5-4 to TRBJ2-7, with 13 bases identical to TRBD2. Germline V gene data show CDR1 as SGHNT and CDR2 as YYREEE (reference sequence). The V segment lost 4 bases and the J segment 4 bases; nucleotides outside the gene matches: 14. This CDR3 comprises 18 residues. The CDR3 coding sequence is TGTGCCAGCAGCCTTCGACTAGCGGGAGGACCCGAATTATACGAGCAGTACTTC. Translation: CASSLRLAGGPELYEQYF. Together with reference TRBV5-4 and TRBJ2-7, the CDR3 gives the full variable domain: ETGVTQSPTHLIKTRGQQVTLRCSSQSGHNTVSWYQQALGQGPQFIFQYYREEENGRGNFPPRFSGLQFPNYSSELNVNALELDDSALYLCASSLRLAGGPELYEQYFGPGTRLTVT.

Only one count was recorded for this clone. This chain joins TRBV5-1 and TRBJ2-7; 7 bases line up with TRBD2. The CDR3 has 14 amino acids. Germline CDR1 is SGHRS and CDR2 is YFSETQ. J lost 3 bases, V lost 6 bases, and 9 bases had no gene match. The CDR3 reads CASTRGGEVYEQYF. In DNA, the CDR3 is TGCGCCAGCACTCGGGGAGGGGAGGTCTACGAGCAGTACTTC.

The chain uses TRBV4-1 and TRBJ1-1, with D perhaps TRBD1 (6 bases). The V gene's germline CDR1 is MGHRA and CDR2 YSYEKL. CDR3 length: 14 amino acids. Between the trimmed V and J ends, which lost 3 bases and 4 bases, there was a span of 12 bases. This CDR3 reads CASSHTQGVTEAFF. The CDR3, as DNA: TGCGCCAGCAGCCATACACAGGGTGTCACTGAAGCTTTCTTT.

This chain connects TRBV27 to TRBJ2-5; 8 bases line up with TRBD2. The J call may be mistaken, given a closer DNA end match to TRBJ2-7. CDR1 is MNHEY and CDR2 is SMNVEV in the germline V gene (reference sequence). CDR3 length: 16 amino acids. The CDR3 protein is CASSYLTSGPSYEQYF. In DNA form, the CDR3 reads TGTGCCAGCAGTTATTTAACTAGCGGACCCTCCTACGAGCAGTACTTC.

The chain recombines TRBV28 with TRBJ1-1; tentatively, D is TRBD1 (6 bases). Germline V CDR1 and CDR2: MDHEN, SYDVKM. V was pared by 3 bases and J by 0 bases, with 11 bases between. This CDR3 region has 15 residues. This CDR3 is CASSFGGGMNTEAFF. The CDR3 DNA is TGTGCCAGCAGTTTTGGGGGCGGGATGAACACTGAAGCTTTCTTT.

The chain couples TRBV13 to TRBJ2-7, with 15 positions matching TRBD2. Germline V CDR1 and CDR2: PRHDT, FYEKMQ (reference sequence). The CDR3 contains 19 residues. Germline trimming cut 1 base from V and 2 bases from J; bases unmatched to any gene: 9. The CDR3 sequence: CASSLEGLGLAGGPYEQYF. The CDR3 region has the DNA TGTGCCAGCAGCTTAGAAGGTTTAGGACTAGCGGGAGGGCCCTACGAGCAGTACTTC.

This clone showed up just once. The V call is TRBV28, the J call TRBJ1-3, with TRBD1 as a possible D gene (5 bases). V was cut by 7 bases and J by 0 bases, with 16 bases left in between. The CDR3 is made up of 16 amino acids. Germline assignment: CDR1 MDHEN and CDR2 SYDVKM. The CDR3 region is CASTQAGNPSGNTIYF. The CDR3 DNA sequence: TGTGCCAGCACCCAGGCAGGGAACCCCTCTGGAAACACCATATATTTT.

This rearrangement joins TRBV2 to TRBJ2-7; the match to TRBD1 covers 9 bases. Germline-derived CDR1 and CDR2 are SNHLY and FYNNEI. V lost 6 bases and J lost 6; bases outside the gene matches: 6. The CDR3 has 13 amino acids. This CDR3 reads CASRVQTGGEQYF. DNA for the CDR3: TGTGCCAGCAGAGTACAGACAGGGGGCGAGCAGTACTTC. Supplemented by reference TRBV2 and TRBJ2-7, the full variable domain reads EPEVTQTPSHQVTQMGQEVILRCVPISNHLYFYWYRQILGQKVEFLVSFYNNEISEKSEIFDDQFSVERPDGSNFTLKIRSTKLEDSAMYFCASRVQTGGEQYFGPGTRLTVT.

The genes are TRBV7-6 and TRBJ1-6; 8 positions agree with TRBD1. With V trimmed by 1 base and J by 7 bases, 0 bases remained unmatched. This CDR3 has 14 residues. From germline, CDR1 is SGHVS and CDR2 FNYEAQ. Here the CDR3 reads CASSLGTGNSPLHF. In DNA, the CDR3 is TGTGCCAGCAGCTTAGGGACAGGGAATTCACCCCTCCACTTT. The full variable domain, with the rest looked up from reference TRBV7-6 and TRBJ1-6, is GAGVSQSPRYKVTKRGQDVALRCDPISGHVSLYWYRQALGQGPEFLTYFNYEAQQDKSGLPNDRFSAERPEGSISTLTIQRTEQRDSAMYRCASSLGTGNSPLHFGNGTRLTVT.

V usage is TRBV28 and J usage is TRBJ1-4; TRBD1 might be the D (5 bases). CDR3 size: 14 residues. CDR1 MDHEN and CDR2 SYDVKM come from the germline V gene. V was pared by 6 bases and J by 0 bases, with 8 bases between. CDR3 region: CASRGVSTNEKLFF. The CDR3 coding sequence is TGTGCCAGCAGGGGGGTCTCAACTAATGAAAAACTGTTTTTT.

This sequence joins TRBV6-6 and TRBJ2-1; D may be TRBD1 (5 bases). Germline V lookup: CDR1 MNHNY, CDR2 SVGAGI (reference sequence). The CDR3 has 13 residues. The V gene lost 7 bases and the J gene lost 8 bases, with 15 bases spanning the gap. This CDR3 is CASTSRVGDEQFF. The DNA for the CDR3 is TGTGCCAGCACAAGCAGGGTTGGGGATGAGCAGTTCTTC.

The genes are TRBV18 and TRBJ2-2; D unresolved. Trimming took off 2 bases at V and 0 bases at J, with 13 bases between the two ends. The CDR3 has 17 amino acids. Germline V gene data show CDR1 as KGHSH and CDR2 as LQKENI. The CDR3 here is CASSPSEMLANTGELFF. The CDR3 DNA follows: TGTGCCAGCTCACCATCGGAGATGCTCGCGAACACCGGGGAGCTGTTTTTT.

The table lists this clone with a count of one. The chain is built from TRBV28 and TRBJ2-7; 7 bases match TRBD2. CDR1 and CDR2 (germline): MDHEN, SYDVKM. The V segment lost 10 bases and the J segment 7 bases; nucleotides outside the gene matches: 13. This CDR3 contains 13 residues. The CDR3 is CATRAGSRGEQYF. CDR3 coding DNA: TGTGCCACCCGAGCGGGGAGCCGCGGGGAGCAGTACTTC.

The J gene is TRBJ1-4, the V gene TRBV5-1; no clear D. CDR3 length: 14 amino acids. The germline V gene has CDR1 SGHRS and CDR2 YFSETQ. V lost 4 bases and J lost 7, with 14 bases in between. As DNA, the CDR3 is TGCGCCAGCAGCCCCGACGGGGTCGGTGAAAAACTGTTTTTT. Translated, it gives CASSPDGVGEKLFF.

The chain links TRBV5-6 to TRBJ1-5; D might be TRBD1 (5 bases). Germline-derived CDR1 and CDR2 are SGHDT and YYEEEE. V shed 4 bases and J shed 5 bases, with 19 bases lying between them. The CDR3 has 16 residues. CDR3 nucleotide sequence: TGTGCCAGCAGCCCATGGGGGGAGGGAGTACATCAGCCCCAGCATTTT. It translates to CASSPWGEGVHQPQHF. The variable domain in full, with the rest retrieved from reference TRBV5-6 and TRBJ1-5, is DAGVTQSPTHLIKTRGQQVTLRCSPKSGHDTVSWYQQALGQGPQFIFQYYEEEERQRGNFPDRFSGHQFPNYSSELNVNALLLGDSALYLCASSPWGEGVHQPQHFGDGTRLSIL.

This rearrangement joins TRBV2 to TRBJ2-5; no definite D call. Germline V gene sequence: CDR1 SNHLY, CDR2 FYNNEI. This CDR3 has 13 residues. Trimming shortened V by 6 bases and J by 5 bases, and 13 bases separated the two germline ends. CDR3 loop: CASRREIVETQYF. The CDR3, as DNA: TGTGCCAGCAGGAGAGAAATCGTGGAGACCCAGTACTTC.

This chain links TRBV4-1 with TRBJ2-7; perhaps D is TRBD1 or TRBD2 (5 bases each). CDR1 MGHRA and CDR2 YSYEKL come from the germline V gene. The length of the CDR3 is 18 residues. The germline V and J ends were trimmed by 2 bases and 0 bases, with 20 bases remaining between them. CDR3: CASSQQANSRGFSYEQYF. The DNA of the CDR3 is TGCGCCAGCAGCCAACAGGCTAATTCCCGGGGCTTCTCCTACGAGCAGTACTTC.

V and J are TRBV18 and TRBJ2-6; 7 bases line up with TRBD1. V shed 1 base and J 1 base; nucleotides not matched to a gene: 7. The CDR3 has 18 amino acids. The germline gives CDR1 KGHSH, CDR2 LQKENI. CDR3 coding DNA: TGTGCCAGCTCACCACGGGGACAGAGCGGATCTGGGGCCAACGTCCTGACTTTC. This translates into CASSPRGQSGSGANVLTF.

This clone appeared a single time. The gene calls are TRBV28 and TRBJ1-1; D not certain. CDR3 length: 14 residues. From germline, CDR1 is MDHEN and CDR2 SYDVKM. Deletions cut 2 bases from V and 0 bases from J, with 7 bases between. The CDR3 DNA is TGTGCCAGCAGTTTAATGCGTATGAACACTGAAGCTTTCTTT. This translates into CASSLMRMNTEAFF.